This T cell receptor (beta chain) was identified during a study of blood T cells in healthy people across ages. The germline V gene has CDR1 SQVTM and CDR2 ANQGSEA. With 3 bases removed from V and 10 bases from J, the gap between germline ends came to 14 bases. The CDR3 spans 12 residues. A second PCR, run for roughly 7 to 12 cycles, used a sample-barcoded 5' primer plus a J-beta primer mix. The template-switch adaptor was a 5' adaptor with 12 random nucleotides. It tagged each cDNA molecule. TCRdb re-called the 5' RACE reads with MiXCR, one entry per CDR3 protein. The sample holds 890,000 or so distinct CDR3 sequences, approximately 65% seen once.

The chain combines TRBV29-1 with TRBJ2-3; D call uncertain. The source of this sequence is a man aged 25-45 years in good health. Sequencing used blood. The CDR3 region is CSVDPGPGSQYF. CDR3 DNA sequence: TGCAGCGTTGATCCGGGCCCCGGGTCGCAGTATTTT.